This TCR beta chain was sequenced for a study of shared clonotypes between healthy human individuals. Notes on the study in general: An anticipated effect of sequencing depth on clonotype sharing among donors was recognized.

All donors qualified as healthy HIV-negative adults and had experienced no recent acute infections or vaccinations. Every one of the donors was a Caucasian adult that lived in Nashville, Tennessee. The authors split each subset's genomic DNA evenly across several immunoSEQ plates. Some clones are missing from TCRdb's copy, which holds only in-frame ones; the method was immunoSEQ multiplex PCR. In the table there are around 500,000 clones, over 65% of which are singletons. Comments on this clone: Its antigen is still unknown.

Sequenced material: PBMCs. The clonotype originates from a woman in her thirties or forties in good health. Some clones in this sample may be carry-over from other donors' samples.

The CDR3 reads CASSLSGNQYNEQFF. The DNA for the CDR3 is TGTGCCAGCAGCCTAAGCGGGAATCAGTACAATGAGCAGTTCTTC. The chain recombines TRBV7-3 with TRBJ2-1, with TRBD2 matching 7 bases. Looked up from germline, CDR1 is SGHTA and CDR2 is FQGTGA. The CDR3 runs 15 residues. With 5 bases clipped from V and 4 bases from J, the junction kept 8 bases outside the gene matches.